The next 32 T cell receptor beta chains were all read from a single sample in a study of metastatic and nonmetastatic thyroid tumors (dated by TCRdb to between 2020 and 2021). No treatment had been received by any patient before thyroid surgery. Receptors were amplified or captured by PCR. Sequenced using an Illumina HiSeq 4000. TCRdb reanalyzed the raw reads on its own, using fastp at Q25 for trimming and MiXCR for clone calling, and kept in-frame beta chains. The table for this sample lists about 15,000 clones; 23% of them were counted only once. The top ten constitute 12% of the sample. Material for sequencing was tumor tissue. These receptors were collected from a female donor with papillary thyroid cancer or a benign thyroid nodule (not recorded which). Some clones in this sample may be carry-over from other donors' samples.

This clone was recorded a few times. One junction end disagrees with the germline gene, perhaps due to a read error. The genes are TRBV6-1 and TRBJ1-6; D gene unclear. Germline V CDR1 and CDR2: MNHNS, SASEGT. The CDR3 runs to 13 residues. The CDR3 reads CASSPRTCSPLRF. Here the CDR3 DNA reads TGTGCCAGCAGCCCTCGGACCTGTTCACCCCTCCGCTTT.

This clone has ten or more counts. The chain has TRBV24-1 and TRBJ1-2, with D perhaps matching TRBD1 (5 bases). The CDR3 loop spans 13 amino acids. V lost 5 bases to trimming and J lost 6 bases, with 12 bases between them. Looked up from germline, CDR1 is KGHDR and CDR2 is SFDVKD. The CDR3: CATSVGGSDGYTF. CDR3 coding DNA: TGTGCCACCAGTGTCGGGGGGAGCGATGGCTACACCTTC.

CDR3 in DNA: TGTGCCAGCACCTACGGGACCGCTTATGGCTACACCTTC. Its protein product is CASTYGTAYGYTF. The rearrangement links TRBV28 to TRBJ1-2; a weak D match, TRBD1 (5 bases). Germline V gene lookup returns CDR1 MDHEN and CDR2 SYDVKM. The V gene lost 7 bases and the J gene lost 5 bases, with 14 bases spanning the gap. The CDR3 covers 13 residues.

This clone was recorded at least ten times. The genes are TRBV30 and TRBJ1-5, with a tentative D call TRBD1 (5 bases). V was clipped by 0 bases and J by 2 bases, with 11 bases between them. The CDR3 covers 15 residues. Germline assignment: CDR1 GTSNPN and CDR2 SVGIG (reference sequence). CDR3 region: CAWSVGTGGNQPQHF. The CDR3 DNA reads as TGTGCCTGGAGTGTAGGGACGGGTGGCAATCAGCCCCAGCATTTT.

This clone is labeled as medium-sized. V is TRBV27 and J is TRBJ1-2, with D perhaps TRBD1 (6 bases). Trimming left V 4 bases short and J 0 bases short, with 18 bases between. CDR1 MNHEY and CDR2 SMNVEV come from the germline V gene (reference sequence). The CDR3 has 17 amino acids. The CDR3 DNA reads as TGTGCCAGCAGTTCTATGACAGGACCGGGCTCTAACTATGGCTACACCTTC. Protein product: CASSSMTGPGSNYGYTF.

V usage is TRBV20-1 and J usage is TRBJ1-5; D is unclear. The germline V and J ends were trimmed by 6 bases and 2 bases, with 11 bases remaining between them. Germline assignment: CDR1 DFQATT and CDR2 SNEGSKA (reference sequence). The CDR3 runs to 13 residues. CDR3 coding DNA: TGCAGTGCCAAGTTAGTGGGCAATCAGCCCCAGCATTTT. Amino acid sequence: CSAKLVGNQPQHF.

This clone was observed at least ten times. A read error may account for a junction end that differs from germline. The chain uses TRBV11-2 and TRBJ2-5, with TRBD2 matching over 8 bases. Germline loops: CDR1 SGHAT, CDR2 FQNNGV. This CDR3 contains 17 residues. The CDR3 DNA reads TGTGCCAGCAGCCTAGAGCGGGAGCCAATCTCCAGAGAGACCCAGTACTTC. Translation gives CASSLEREPISRETQYF. Using reference TRBV11-2 and TRBJ2-5 for the parts outside the CDR3, the full variable domain is EAGVAQSPRYKIIEKRQSVAFWCNPISGHATLYWYQQILGQGPKLLIQFQNNGVVDDSQLPKDRFSAERLKGVDSTLKIQPAKLEDSAVYLCASSLEREPISRETQYFGPGTRLLVL.

By its share, this clone is medium-sized. The chain has TRBV3-1 and TRBJ2-1; D perhaps matches TRBD1 (5 bases). Germline V gives CDR1 LGHDT, CDR2 YNNKEL (reference sequence). Trimming removed 1 base from V and 8 bases from J, with 9 bases in between. This CDR3 contains 13 residues. The CDR3: CASSQAPRDEQFF. The CDR3, as DNA: TGTGCCAGCAGCCAAGCGCCCAGGGATGAGCAGTTCTTC.

In its sample, this clone was seen a few times. The chain joins TRBV24-1 to TRBJ1-5; D uncertain. In germline, CDR1 is KGHDR, CDR2 SFDVKD. This CDR3 has 14 residues. Trimming left V 4 bases short and J 5 bases short, with 11 bases between. The CDR3 region is CATSESTGYQPQHF. As DNA, the CDR3 is TGTGCCACCAGTGAATCGACCGGATATCAGCCCCAGCATTTT.

The chain combines TRBV5-1 with TRBJ1-1; D is unresolved. This CDR3 region has 14 residues. Looked up from germline, CDR1 is SGHRS and CDR2 is YFSETQ. V lost 3 bases and J lost 1, with 10 bases in between. The CDR3 nucleotides are TGCGCCAGCAGCTACCTGGACGGGAACACTGAAGCTTTCTTT. It yields the protein CASSYLDGNTEAFF.

The chain combines TRBV5-1 with TRBJ2-7; no reliable D call. The ends were cut back, 4 bases at V and 3 bases at J, with 17 bases in the middle. The germline gives CDR1 SGHRS, CDR2 YFSETQ. This CDR3 region has 15 residues. CDR3 in amino acids: CASSPSNGAFYEQYF. CDR3 nucleotides: TGCGCCAGCAGCCCTTCAAATGGAGCATTCTACGAGCAGTACTTC.

This clone showed up many times. The gene calls are TRBV28 and TRBJ2-2; 7 bases fit TRBD2. Germline trimming cut 1 base from V and 6 bases from J; bases unmatched to any gene: 8. The V gene's germline CDR1 is MDHEN and CDR2 SYDVKM. The CDR3 spans 16 residues. Written as DNA, the CDR3 is TGTGCCAGCAGTTTATCCATCGGGAGGAGGCCCGGGGAGCTGTTTTTT. This translates into CASSLSIGRRPGELFF.

This clone was seen a few times. The chain carries TRBV5-1 and TRBJ2-7; D may be TRBD2 (6 bases). The germline V gene has CDR1 SGHRS and CDR2 YFSETQ. The CDR3 is 16 residues long. The ends were cut back, 0 bases at V and 0 bases at J, with 13 bases in the middle. The CDR3 reads CASSLESSVSSYEQYF. The DNA of the CDR3 is TGCGCCAGCAGCTTGGAGTCTAGCGTGAGCTCCTACGAGCAGTACTTC. Looking up the rest from reference TRBV5-1 and TRBJ2-7 gives the full variable domain: KAGVTQTPRYLIKTRGQQVTLSCSPISGHRSVSWYQQTPGQGLQFLFEYFSETQRNKGNFPGRFSGRQFSNSRSEMNVSTLELGDSALYLCASSLESSVSSYEQYFGPGTRLTVT.

This clone counts as medium-sized. The chain recombines TRBV28 with TRBJ2-7, with TRBD1 matching 7 bases. Looked up from germline, CDR1 is MDHEN and CDR2 is SYDVKM. CDR3 size: 12 residues. J gave up 4 bases and V 4 bases, and 1 base lay outside the gene matches. The chain's CDR3 is CASSSTGYEQYF. CDR3 in DNA: TGTGCCAGCAGTTCGACAGGGTACGAGCAGTACTTC.

This clone was seen ten or more times. The chain joins TRBV12-3 or TRBV12-4 to TRBJ2-3, with D hard to call. CDR3 length: 12 residues. The V end lost 7 bases, the J end lost 3 bases, and 8 bases lay between the germline ends. The CDR3 is CASTSVTDTQYF. The CDR3 DNA follows: TGTGCCAGCACCTCTGTGACAGATACGCAGTATTTT.

The chain combines TRBV6-1 with TRBJ1-1, with no clear D. The CDR3 runs to 13 residues. Germline V gene sequence: CDR1 MNHNS, CDR2 SASEGT. Trimming removed 8 bases from V and 0 bases from J, with 10 bases in between. CDR3 region: CASGCAMNTEAFF. The CDR3 nucleotides read TGTGCCAGCGGTTGCGCCATGAACACTGAAGCTTTCTTT.

This clone was detected ten times or more. The genes are TRBV29-1 and TRBJ2-5, with D possibly being TRBD2 (6 bases). This CDR3 is 11 amino acids long. The germline CDR1 and CDR2 sequences are SQVTM and ANQGSEA. The V end lost 7 bases, the J end lost 7 bases, and 13 bases lay between the germline ends. The CDR3 DNA reads TGCAGCGCCAGGGACTCCGGGACCCAGTACTTC. This encodes CSARDSGTQYF.

This rearrangement joins TRBV5-1 to TRBJ2-7; 7 positions agree with TRBD1. Losses at the gene ends were 4 bases for V and 3 bases for J; bases not matched to a gene: 4. The CDR3 has 13 residues. Germline CDR1 SGHRS, CDR2 YFSETQ. The DNA of the CDR3 is TGCGCCAGCAGCCCCGGACAGGTCTACGAGCAGTACTTC. Translation: CASSPGQVYEQYF.

This chain uses TRBV20-1 with TRBJ2-1, with unresolved D. Germline V gives CDR1 DFQATT, CDR2 SNEGSKA (reference sequence). CDR3 length: 14 amino acids. V dropped 3 bases and J dropped 0 bases, with 9 bases sitting between them. The CDR3 DNA reads TGCAGTGCTAGGTTTGGAAGCTCCTACAATGAGCAGTTCTTC. Translation: CSARFGSSYNEQFF.

J is TRBJ1-5 and V is TRBV6-2 or TRBV6-3, with 11 bases identical to TRBD1. The CDR3 is 16 amino acids. Germline V gives CDR1 MNHEY, CDR2 SVGEGT. Trimming cost V 5 bases and J 5 bases; bases outside gene matches: 8. CDR3 sequence reads: CASSVLRDRGDQPQHF. DNA of the CDR3: TGTGCCAGCAGTGTCCTCCGGGACAGGGGGGATCAGCCCCAGCATTTT.

This clone is categorized as medium-sized. The V and J genes are TRBV19 and TRBJ2-7; D remains unclear. There are 13 residues in the CDR3. The germline V gene has CDR1 LNHDA and CDR2 SQIVND (reference sequence). Trimming took 4 bases from V and 3 from J, leaving 10 bases between them. DNA for the CDR3: TGTGCCAGTAGTACCGATGGCCACTACGAGCAGTACTTC. Translating it yields CASSTDGHYEQYF.

This clone is medium-sized. V is TRBV6-1 and J is TRBJ1-4, with 12 bases lining up with TRBD1. Germline CDR1 and CDR2: MNHNS and SASEGT. The CDR3 consists of 16 residues. The junction had 4 bases not matched to a gene; V was cut back by 1 base and J by 7 bases. The CDR3 loop reads CASSEEEGQGAEKLFF. CDR3 nucleotide sequence: TGTGCCAGCAGTGAAGAGGAGGGACAGGGGGCTGAAAAACTGTTTTTT.

This clone was detected many times. V usage is TRBV5-1 and J usage is TRBJ2-1; 8 nucleotides line up with TRBD2. The V gene's germline CDR1 is SGHRS and CDR2 YFSETQ. J lost 6 bases, V lost 4 bases, and 6 bases had no gene match. The CDR3 has 14 residues. The CDR3, as DNA: TGCGCCAGCAGCCGGGATAGCGGGGCCAATGAGCAGTTCTTC. This sequence encodes CASSRDSGANEQFF. The full variable domain, with the rest looked up from reference TRBV5-1 and TRBJ2-1, is KAGVTQTPRYLIKTRGQQVTLSCSPISGHRSVSWYQQTPGQGLQFLFEYFSETQRNKGNFPGRFSGRQFSNSRSEMNVSTLELGDSALYLCASSRDSGANEQFFGPGTRLTVL.

In its sample, this clone was seen many times. The junction and the germline gene differ at one end; a read error may be behind it. The V and J genes are TRBV25-1 and TRBJ2-2; D unclear. In germline, CDR1 is MGHDK, CDR2 SYGVNS. The CDR3 extends over 12 amino acids. CDR3 protein: CVGRSNTGELFF. The DNA for the CDR3 is TGCGTCGGGCGGAGCAACACCGGGGAGCTGTTTTTT.

This clone was found many times. The CDR3 sequence: CASSVHTNQPQHF. Here the CDR3 DNA reads TGTGCCAGCAGTGTACATACAAATCAGCCCCAGCATTTT. The chain links TRBV2 to TRBJ1-5; D call uncertain. In germline, CDR1 is SNHLY, CDR2 FYNNEI. This CDR3 comprises 13 residues. The ends were cut back, 4 bases at V and 4 bases at J, with 8 bases in the middle.

The genes are TRBV7-8 and TRBJ2-1, with 7 bases aligning to TRBD2. CDR1 and CDR2 from the germline V gene are SGHVS and FQNEAQ. The V gene end was trimmed by 6 bases and the J gene end by 9 bases; junction bases not matched to a gene: 14. The length of the CDR3 is 15 residues. The CDR3 nucleotides are TGTGCCAGCAGTCTCGGAACTAGCGATATCTCTGAGCAGTTCTTC. Protein sequence: CASSLGTSDISEQFF.

The chain employs TRBV20-1 and TRBJ2-3; D ambiguous. The CDR3 totals 14 residues. Trimming took 2 bases from V and 0 from J, leaving 9 bases between them. Per germline, CDR1 DFQATT and CDR2 SNEGSKA (reference sequence). As DNA, the CDR3 is TGCAGTGCTAGATATCAATCTAGCACAGATACGCAGTATTTT. Its translation is CSARYQSSTDTQYF.

This clone was observed many times. The chain couples TRBV7-8 to TRBJ2-2; D is possibly TRBD2 (5 bases). This CDR3 has 13 residues. Germline CDR1 and CDR2: SGHVS and FQNEAQ. V lost 1 base and J lost 7, with 7 bases in between. The CDR3 region is CASSLVEGGELFF. CDR3 sequence (DNA): TGTGCCAGCAGCTTAGTTGAGGGCGGGGAGCTGTTTTTT.

The chain has TRBV6-2 or TRBV6-3 and TRBJ1-1, with unresolved D. The CDR3 contains 13 residues. Germline V gene sequence: CDR1 MNHEY, CDR2 SVGEGT. V dropped 2 bases and J dropped 4 bases, with 8 bases sitting between them. CDR3 coding DNA: TGTGCCAGCAGTTACCGGCAGGCCACTGAAGCTTTCTTT. Its translation is CASSYRQATEAFF.

Judged by abundance, this clone is medium-sized. The V and J genes are TRBV11-2 and TRBJ2-2; 8 bases fit TRBD2. Germline CDR1 and CDR2: SGHAT and FQNNGV. This CDR3 spans 14 amino acids. Unmatched junction bases numbered 1, after V lost 0 bases and J lost 7 bases. CDR3 DNA: TGTGCCAGCAGCTTAGATAGCGGGAACGGGGAGCTGTTTTTT. This sequence encodes CASSLDSGNGELFF.

This clone has a count of ten or more. The rearrangement links TRBV3-1 to TRBJ2-1; unclear D gene. V lost 5 bases, J lost 9 bases, and 11 bases lay in between. Germline CDR1 reads LGHDT; CDR2 reads YNNKEL (reference sequence). The CDR3 length is 12 residues. The CDR3 DNA is TGTGCCAGCAGCGATATGGGATTTGAGCAGTTCTTC. Protein product: CASSDMGFEQFF.

In its sample, this clone was seen many times. V and J are TRBV14 and TRBJ2-6; D gene uncertain. Trimming removed 2 bases from V and 0 bases from J, with 8 bases in between. Germline loops: CDR1 SGHDN, CDR2 FVKESK. This CDR3 region has 16 residues. Here the CDR3 reads CASSQPGLSGANVLTF. For the CDR3, the DNA is TGTGCCAGCAGCCAACCGGGTCTCTCTGGGGCCAACGTCCTGACTTTC.